These T cell receptor beta chains were read from a single sample in a study of blood T cell repertoires in COVID-19. The data were produced by immunoSEQ multiplex PCR, yet TCRdb's version contains in-frame clones alone and is incomplete. The data contain 120,000 to 150,000 clones, about 88% of them singletons. The sample was peripheral blood. Receptors were obtained from a man aged 45-65 years with active or convalescent COVID-19. Both conserved end residues are part of each CDR3. A D gene is named only where the DNA matches it firmly. For some rows the clone size is stated as once, few or many, or as a class when expanded; others skip it.

TRBD2	14	TRBV19	TRBJ2-7	.	TGTGCCAGTAAGAGCGGGAGGGCCGAAGACGAGCAGTACTTC	CASKSGRAEDEQYF
TRBD1	14	TRBV7-9	TRBJ1-2	.	TGTGCCAGCAGCACGACAGGGCTGAACTATGGCTACACCTTC	CASSTTGLNYGYTF
TRBD1	15	TRBV19	TRBJ1-6	.	TGTGCCAGCCAACCGACAGGGGGCCATAATTCACCCCTCCACTTT	CASQPTGGHNSPLHF
.	12	TRBV29-1	TRBJ1-2	few	TGCAGCGTTGCCGAGGGTTACTATGGCTACACCTTC	CSVAEGYYGYTF
TRBD2	14	TRBV25-1	TRBJ2-3	.	TGTGCCAGCAGAAGAAGACGGGAGGTGGATACGCAGTATTTT	CASRRRREVDTQYF
TRBD1	14	TRBV28	TRBJ1-2	.	TGTGCCAGCAGTTCCCCCCGGGACAGCTATGGCTACACCTTC	CASSSPRDSYGYTF
TRBD1	17	TRBV7-9	TRBJ1-1	.	TGTGCCAGCAGCTCACTCCGGAGAGGGGGCCGGAACACTGAAGCTTTCTTT	CASSSLRRGGRNTEAFF
TRBD1	14	TRBV28	TRBJ2-7	.	TGTGCCAGCAGTCTCCGGGACAGGCCCTACGAGCAGTACTTC	CASSLRDRPYEQYF
TRBD2	15	TRBV11-2	TRBJ2-1	.	TGTGCCAGCAGCTTTCTGGCGGGAGGGTACAATGAGCAGTTCTTC	CASSFLAGGYNEQFF
TRBD2	16	TRBV6-1	TRBJ2-3	.	TGTGCCAGCAGTGAAGCGGGCGGGAGGGCGAGAGATACGCAGTATTTT	CASSEAGGRARDTQYF
TRBD2	15	TRBV7-2	TRBJ2-1	.	TGTGCCAGCAGACCAAGGCTAGCGGAGGACAATGAGCAGTTCTTC	CASRPRLAEDNEQFF
.	16	TRBV11-3	TRBJ2-5	.	TGTGCCAGCAGCCGAGGAGACCACGCCCGTCAGGAGACCCAGTACTTC	CASSRGDHARQETQYF
.	15	TRBV3-1/TRBV3-2	TRBJ2-3	.	TGTGCCAGCACCCGAGGGGGGGCCCCCACAGATACGCAGTATTTT	CASTRGGAPTDTQYF
TRBD2	15	TRBV4-3	TRBJ2-2	.	TGCGCCAGCAGCCAACTAACTAGCGACACCGGGGAGCTGTTTTTT	CASSQLTSDTGELFF
TRBD1	15	TRBV30	TRBJ1-1	.	TGTGCCTGGAGTCAACCGGACAGGGGCGGGACTGAAGCTTTCTTT	CAWSQPDRGGTEAFF
.	14	TRBV11-2	TRBJ1-2	.	TGTGCCAGCAGCTTACGCGGGGGCGACTATGGCTACACCTTC	CASSLRGGDYGYTF
TRBD1	15	TRBV2	TRBJ2-2	.	TGTGCCAGCAGCCCGGACAGGGTCAACACCGGGGAGCTGTTTTTT	CASSPDRVNTGELFF
.	15	TRBV7-9	TRBJ1-1	.	TGTGCCAGCAGCCCTAGGACCTGGCGGAGGGCTGAAGCTTTCTTT	CASSPRTWRRAEAFF
TRBD1	20	TRBV9	TRBJ2-3	.	TGTGCCAGCAGCGTAGAACAGGGGGTTACCAATTACGCTAGCACAGATACGCAGTATTTT	CASSVEQGVTNYASTDTQYF
TRBD1	17	TRBV28	TRBJ1-4	.	TGTGCCAGCAAATTCCCGACAGGGGGGGCAACTAATGAAAAACTGTTTTTT	CASKFPTGGATNEKLFF
TRBD2	13	TRBV6-5	TRBJ2-1	once	TGTGCCAGCAGGGGACTAGCAGGGCGTGAGCAGTTCTTC	CASRGLAGREQFF